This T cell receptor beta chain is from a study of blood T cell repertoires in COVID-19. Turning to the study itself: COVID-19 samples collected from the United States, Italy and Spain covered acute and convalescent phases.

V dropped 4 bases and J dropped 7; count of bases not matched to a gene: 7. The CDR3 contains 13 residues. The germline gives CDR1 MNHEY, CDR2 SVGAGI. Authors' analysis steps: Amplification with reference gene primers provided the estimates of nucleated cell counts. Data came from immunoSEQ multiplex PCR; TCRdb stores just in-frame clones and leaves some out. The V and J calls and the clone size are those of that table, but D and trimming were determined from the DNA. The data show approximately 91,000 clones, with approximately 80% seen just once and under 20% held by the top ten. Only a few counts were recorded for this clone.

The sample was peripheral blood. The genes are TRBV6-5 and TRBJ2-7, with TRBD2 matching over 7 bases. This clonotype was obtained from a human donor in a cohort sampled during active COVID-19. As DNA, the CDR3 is TGTGCCAGCAGTTGGGGAGGGCTGTCTGAGCAGTACTTC. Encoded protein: CASSWGGLSEQYF.